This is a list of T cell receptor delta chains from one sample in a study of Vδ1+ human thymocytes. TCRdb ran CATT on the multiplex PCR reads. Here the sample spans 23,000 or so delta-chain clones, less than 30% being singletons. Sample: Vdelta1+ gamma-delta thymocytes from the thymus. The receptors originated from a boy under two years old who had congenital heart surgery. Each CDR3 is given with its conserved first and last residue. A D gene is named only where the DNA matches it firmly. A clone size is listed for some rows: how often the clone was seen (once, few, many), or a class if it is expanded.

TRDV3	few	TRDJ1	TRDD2	TGTGCCCCCATTCCTACCGTCTGGGATGGGTACACCGATAAACTCATCTTT	CAPIPTVWDGYTDKLIF
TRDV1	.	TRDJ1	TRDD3	TGTGCTCTTGGGGAACCCTTCCAGCTGGGGGACCGAAAACTCATCTTT	CALGEPFQLGDRKLIF
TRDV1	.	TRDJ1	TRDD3	TGTGCTCTTTTTCCGGCGTACTGGGGAAAGCCCCCCCCGGAGACCGATAAACTCATCTTT	CALFPAYWGKPPPETDKLIF
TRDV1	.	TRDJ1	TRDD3	TGTGCTCTTGGGGTCCCAATACTGGGGGCCCATGGGGCCGATAAACTCATCTTT	CALGVPILGAHGADKLIF
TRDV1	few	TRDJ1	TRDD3	TGTGCTCTTGGGGAACAAATCCTGGGGGTTCACACCGATAAACTCATCTTT	CALGEQILGVHTDKLIF
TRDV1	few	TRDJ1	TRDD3	TGTGCTCTTGGGGAACATCTCTTGTGGGGGATACGGTCCACCGATAAACTCATCTTT	CALGEHLLWGIRSTDKLIF
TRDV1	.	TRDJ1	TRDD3	TGTGCTCTTGGGGAAGCGATCGTGGTGGGGGATACCCTGTACACCGATAAACCCATCTTT	CALGEAIVVGDTLYTDKPIF
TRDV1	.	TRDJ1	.	TGTGCTCTTGGGGAACTAAGGAGGGCCCTAACCGATAAACTCATCTTT	CALGELRRALTDKLIF
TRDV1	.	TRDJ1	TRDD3	TGTGCTCTTGGGCATTCCTTTGGTGGATACGCAACCGATAAACTCATCTTT	CALGHSFGGYATDKLIF
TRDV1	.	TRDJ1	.	TGTGCTCTTGGGGAACGTCCCAACGGGGCTGGGGACTCCAACCTGGGGACCGATAAACTCATCTTT	CALGERPNGAGDSNLGTDKLIF
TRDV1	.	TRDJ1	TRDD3	TGTTCTCTTGGGGAAGGCCATGACTCACGGGGGATAAATAACACCGATAAACTCATCTTT	CSLGEGHDSRGINNTDKLIF
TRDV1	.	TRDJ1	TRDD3	TGTGCTCTTGGGACTGGAAAGCACCTTACTGGGGGATACGCGTATGAAGGTAAACTCATCTTT	CALGTGKHLTGGYAYEGKLIF
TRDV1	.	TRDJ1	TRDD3	TGTGCTCTTGGGTCTTACCTTCCTCTTCACTCTACTGGGGGATACCCTTCACCCGATAAACTCATCTTT	CALGSYLPLHSTGGYPSPDKLIF
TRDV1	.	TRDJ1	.	TGTGCTCTTGGGCCGGTTCTTCCGCGCACCGATAAACTCATCTTT	CALGPVLPRTDKLIF
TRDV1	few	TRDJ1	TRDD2	TGTGCTCTTGGGGAAGAGCGGCCTTCCTACGAAAGGTACACCGATAAACTCATCTTT	CALGEERPSYERYTDKLIF
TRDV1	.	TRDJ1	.	TGCGCTCTTGGGGAACTAGAGGGGCCCCCTGGGGACGATAAACTCATCTTT	CALGELEGPPGDDKLIF
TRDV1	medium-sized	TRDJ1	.	TGTGCTCTTGGGGATCCCTCAACCCCGTCCCGGTACCTGTACACCGATAAACTCATCTTT	CALGDPSTPSRYLYTDKLIF
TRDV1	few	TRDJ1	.	TGTGCTCTTGGGGAATCATTTCCCCACTCACCGTACACCGATAAACTCATCTTT	CALGESFPHSPYTDKLIF
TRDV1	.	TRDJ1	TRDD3	TGTGCTCTTGGGCCTCCTCAGGGTTCTTCTGGGGGACCTACCGATAAACTCATCTTT	CALGPPQGSSGGPTDKLIF
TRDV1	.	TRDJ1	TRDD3	TGTGCTCTTGGGGAACTAGGAAGGGGGATACTTTACACCGATAAACTCATCTTT	CALGELGRGILYTDKLIF
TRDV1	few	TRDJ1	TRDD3	TGTGCTCTTGGGACCCCCGTGGGACTAAGACGTGGGGGATCCTTCGATAAACTCATCTTT	CALGTPVGLRRGGSFDKLIF
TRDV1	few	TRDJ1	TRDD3	TGTGCTCTTGGGGAACTCTCCACACCTTCCCTTGTGAGAACTGGGGGATACCCCCTTCACACCGATAAACTCATCTTT	CALGELSTPSLVRTGGYPLHTDKLIF
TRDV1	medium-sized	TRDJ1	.	TGTGCTCTTGGGGAGCCTAAATACACCGATAAACTCATCTTT	CALGEPKYTDKLIF
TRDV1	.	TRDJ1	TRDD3	TGTGCTCTTGGGGAGCTCCAGATTCCAATCACTGGGGGACCACCGAGGTGCACCGATAAACTCATCTTT	CALGELQIPITGGPPRCTDKLIF
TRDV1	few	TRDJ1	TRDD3	TGTGCTCTTGGGGGCCCCTTCCTTCCCATACTGGGGGATACGATCTCCGACACCGATAAACTCATCTTT	CALGGPFLPILGDTISDTDKLIF
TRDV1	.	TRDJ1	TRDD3	TGTGCTCTTGGGGAACTCACAGCCCCAACGAGATGGGGGATTTTTAGCACCGATAAACTCATCTTT	CALGELTAPTRWGIFSTDKLIF
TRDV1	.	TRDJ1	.	TGTGCTCTTGGGGAAAAATCAAGGGGTAAACTCATCTTT	CALGEKSRGKLIF
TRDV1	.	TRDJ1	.	TGTGCTCTTGTTGTATACCCAAATGGCGATAAACTCATCTTT	CALVVYPNGDKLIF
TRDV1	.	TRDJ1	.	TGTGCTCTTGGGGAAGGTCCTCCGATAGGGGTCCCTGAAAGGGGCGATAAACTCATCTTT	CALGEGPPIGVPERGDKLIF
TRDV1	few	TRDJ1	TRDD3	TGTGCTCTTGGGGAACTAGTAATCCCCTACTTACCGACTGGGGGCCTTGATACCGATAAACTCATCTTT	CALGELVIPYLPTGGLDTDKLIF
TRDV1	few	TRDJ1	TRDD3	TGTGCTCTTGGGGATTCATTTTCGGGCTGGGGGATACGCCGGAAACTCATCTTT	CALGDSFSGWGIRRKLIF
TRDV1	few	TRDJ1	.	TGTGCTCTTGGGGGCCCTTCCTACGGCGTACTGGGGGACAAGCGGGATAAACTCATCTTT	CALGGPSYGVLGDKRDKLIF
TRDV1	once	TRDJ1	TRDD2	TGTGCTCTTGGGCACCTTCCTACTCGCTTCCTGGCCTCCACCGATAAACTCACCTTT	CALGHLPTRFLASTDKLTF
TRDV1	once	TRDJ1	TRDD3	TGTGCTCTTGGGGAAGTATCCCTACATGGTGGGGAATTACTGGGGGCCCCGTACACCGATAAACTCATCTTT	CALGEVSLHGGELLGAPYTDKLIF
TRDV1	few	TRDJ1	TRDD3	TGTGCTCTTGGGGAACTGAGATATTTTTTCCCACCTACACTTACTGGGGGGACCGATAAACTCATCTTT	CALGELRYFFPPTLTGGTDKLIF
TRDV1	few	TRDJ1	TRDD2	TGTGCTCTTGGGGAAAATTACCTTCCTCGGACGATGTACACCGATAAACTCATCTTT	CALGENYLPRTMYTDKLIF
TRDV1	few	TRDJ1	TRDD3	TGTGCTCTTGGGCTAAAGGGGACTAGGGTACTGGGGATGACGTACACCGATAAACTCATCTTT	CALGLKGTRVLGMTYTDKLIF
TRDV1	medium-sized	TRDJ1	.	TGTGCTCTTGGGGAACCTTCGTCACTGGGCCGGTACACCGATAAACTCATCTTT	CALGEPSSLGRYTDKLIF
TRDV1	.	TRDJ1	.	TGTGCTCTTGGGACTATCCCTCCTCATACTATAACCGATAAACTCATCTTT	CALGTIPPHTITDKLIF
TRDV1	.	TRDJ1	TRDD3	TGTGCTCTTGGGGAACTAGGTCCTACAACAAATGTGGGGGATACCGCGAATAAACTCATCTTT	CALGELGPTTNVGDTANKLIF
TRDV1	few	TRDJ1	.	TGTGCTCTTGGGGAACCGCTGTTTAGGATACCGGATAACACCGATAAACTCATCTTT	CALGEPLFRIPDNTDKLIF
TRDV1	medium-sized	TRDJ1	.	TGTGCTCTTGGGGAACAACCCTCCACCGATAAACTCATCTTT	CALGEQPSTDKLIF
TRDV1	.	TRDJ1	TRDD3	TGTGCTCTTGGACGAACTCTTCCGGCTGGGGGGTACACCGATAAACTCATCTTT	CALGRTLPAGGYTDKLIF
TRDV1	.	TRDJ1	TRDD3	TGTGCTCTTGGGTACTGGGACGGATACGAGGCCTCTAAACTCATCTTT	CALGYWDGYEASKLIF
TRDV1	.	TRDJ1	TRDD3	TGTGCTCTTGGGGAAGGAACAGCGGCTGGGGGGCGGTACACCGATAAACTCATCTTT	CALGEGTAAGGRYTDKLIF
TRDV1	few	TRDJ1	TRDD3	TGTGCTCTTGGGTCAAAAAGGCCTCCTACTTTATCTGGGGATACGTTCAAGCGAGTCACCGATAAACTCATCTTT	CALGSKRPPTLSGDTFKRVTDKLIF
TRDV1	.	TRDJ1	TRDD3	TGTGCTCTTGGGGAATTTTCCCCCAAGTACTGGGGGATACCAGGGGACGATAAACTCATCTTT	CALGEFSPKYWGIPGDDKLIF
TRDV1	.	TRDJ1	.	TGTGCTCTTGGGGAACTCGTTCTCGGGGGGTTCCTCACCGATAAACTCATCTTT	CALGELVLGGFLTDKLIF
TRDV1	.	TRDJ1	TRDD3	TGTGCTCTTCTCTCTACTGGGGGAACCCACACCGATAAACTCATCTTT	CALLSTGGTHTDKLIF
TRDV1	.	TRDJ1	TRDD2	TGTGCTCTTGGGGTGTTCCTACATGGCTGGCCTAGGTTGGACACCGATAAACTCATCTTT	CALGVFLHGWPRLDTDKLIF
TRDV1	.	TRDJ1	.	TGTGCTCTTGGGGAACGGACAGGGAGATCCCGCGATAAACTCATCTTT	CALGERTGRSRDKLIF
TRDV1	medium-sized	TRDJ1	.	TGTGCTCTTGGGAGCCAACAATGCCCCCACACCGATAAACTCATCTTT	CALGSQQCPHTDKLIF
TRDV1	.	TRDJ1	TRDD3	TGTGCTCTTGGGGAATTCAGAGTAACCTGGGGGATACCACGGTACAGCGATAAACTCATCTTT	CALGEFRVTWGIPRYSDKLIF
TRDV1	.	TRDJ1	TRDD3	TGTGCTCTTGGGAACGGCCCACGACCAGACTGGGGGACCATAGATTACACCGATAAACTCATCTTT	CALGNGPRPDWGTIDYTDKLIF
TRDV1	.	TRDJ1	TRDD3	TGTGCTCTTGGGGAAGTGGCCCCACCAACTACTGGGGGATACGCAGGGTCTAAACTCATCTTT	CALGEVAPPTTGGYAGSKLIF
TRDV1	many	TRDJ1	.	TGTGCTCTTGGGGAACTCCCCCCGTGGGGGTCGCAGACCGATAAACTCATCTTT	CALGELPPWGSQTDKLIF
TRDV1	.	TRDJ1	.	TGTGCTCTTGGGGAACTTGTGGTTGGGGACCGCACCGATAAACTCATCTTT	CALGELVVGDRTDKLIF